Presented here are 32 T cell receptor beta chains from one specimen sequenced in a study of OX40 agonist ivuxolimab in advanced cancers. Some clones are missing from TCRdb's copy, which holds only in-frame ones; the method was immunoSEQ multiplex PCR. The sample has approximately 58,000 clones; approximately 90% are singletons. The input for sequencing was CD4+ or CD8+ T cells sorted from blood, taken in a trial of the OX40 agonist ivuxolimab. These receptors all come from an adult with an advanced solid tumor such as melanoma, head and neck, liver or kidney cancer.

The chain combines TRBV19 with TRBJ2-7, with unresolved D. Trimming pared 4 bases from V and 8 bases from J, leaving 12 bases between. CDR3 length: 12 amino acids. Germline lookup yields CDR1 LNHDA and CDR2 SQIVND (reference sequence). Written as DNA, the CDR3 is TGTGCCAGTAGTAATGTTGGTAGAAAGCAGTACTTC. Translated: CASSNVGRKQYF.

The chain uses TRBV7-9 and TRBJ2-1, with 9 positions matching TRBD2. With 7 bases clipped from V and 6 bases from J, the junction kept 10 bases outside the gene matches. Germline lookup yields CDR1 SEHNR and CDR2 FQNEAQ (reference sequence). The CDR3 spans 15 residues. The CDR3 region is CASTPTSGLPNEQFF. The CDR3 DNA reads as TGTGCCAGCACTCCGACTAGCGGACTGCCCAATGAGCAGTTCTTC. The full variable domain, with the rest looked up from reference TRBV7-9 and TRBJ2-1, is DTGVSQNPRHKITKRGQNVTFRCDPISEHNRLYWYRQTLGQGPEFLTYFQNEAQLEKSRLLSDRFSAERPKGSFSTLEIQRTEQGDSAMYLCASTPTSGLPNEQFFGPGTRLTVL.

The V call is TRBV28, the J call TRBJ2-3; 9 positions match TRBD1. With V trimmed by 5 bases and J by 4 bases, 7 bases remained unmatched. The V gene's germline CDR1 is MDHEN and CDR2 SYDVKM. There are 15 residues in the CDR3. The CDR3 loop is CASSEMTGGPDTQYF. The DNA for the CDR3 is TGTGCCAGCAGTGAGATGACAGGGGGGCCAGATACGCAGTATTTT. The entire variable domain, with the rest obtained from reference TRBV28 and TRBJ2-3, is as follows: DVKVTQSSRYLVKRTGEKVFLECVQDMDHENMFWYRQDPGLGLRLIYFSYDVKMKEKGDIPEGYSVSREKKERFSLILESASTNQTSMYLCASSEMTGGPDTQYFGPGTRLTVL.

CDR3: CASAGWVQETQYF. In DNA form, the CDR3 reads TGTGCCAGTGCAGGGTGGGTCCAAGAGACCCAGTACTTC. The chain couples TRBV2 to TRBJ2-5; possibly TRBD1 for D (5 bases). This CDR3 region has 13 residues. Germline-derived CDR1 and CDR2 are SNHLY and FYNNEI. V was cut by 9 bases and J by 1 base, with 12 bases left in between.

The rearrangement uses TRBV27 and TRBJ1-5; perhaps TRBD1 as D (5 bases). This CDR3 is 15 amino acids long. Trimming took 5 bases from V and 6 from J, leaving 17 bases between them. Germline assignment: CDR1 MNHEY and CDR2 SMNVEV (reference sequence). The CDR3 coding sequence is TGTGCCAGCAGTCCCCGTGGGGGTGGGATTCAGCCCCAGCATTTT. Amino acid sequence: CASSPRGGGIQPQHF.

V is TRBV5-5 and J is TRBJ2-7, with a possible D match to TRBD2 (5 bases). This CDR3 region has 12 residues. Germline CDR1 and CDR2: SGHKS and YYEKEE (reference sequence). V lost 4 bases, J lost 6 bases, and 11 bases lay in between. The CDR3 loop reads CASSLSGSEQYF. In DNA, the CDR3 is TGTGCCAGCAGCCTGAGCGGAAGCGAGCAGTACTTC.

The chain has TRBV7-9 and TRBJ1-4; perhaps TRBD1 as D (5 bases). This CDR3 has 15 residues. The germline V and J ends were trimmed by 2 bases and 6 bases, with 13 bases remaining between them. Per germline, CDR1 SEHNR and CDR2 FQNEAQ (reference sequence). The CDR3 DNA sequence: TGTGCCAGCAGCTTATCGGGAGGGGACGATGAAAAACTGTTTTTT. Protein product: CASSLSGGDDEKLFF.

Only a few counts were recorded for this clone. The V and J genes are TRBV4-2 and TRBJ2-1, with D unresolved. The CDR3 is made up of 16 amino acids. Trimming removed 1 base from V and 0 bases from J, with 10 bases in between. Germline V lookup: CDR1 LGHNA, CDR2 YNFKEQ. In DNA form, the CDR3 reads TGTGCCAGCAGCCAAGTGTGGACCGACTCCTACAATGAGCAGTTCTTC. It encodes CASSQVWTDSYNEQFF.

Of note for this clone: The junction differs from germline at one of its ends, possibly a read error. The rearrangement links TRBV10-2 to TRBJ2-5; tentative D call: TRBD2 (5 bases). Germline values: CDR1 WSHSY, CDR2 SAAADI. The CDR3 contains 14 residues. The CDR3 nucleotides read TGCGCCAGCATTGAGGGCTCGGGGCAAGAGACCCAGTACTTC. It is translated as CASIEGSGQETQYF.

The chain joins TRBV27 to TRBJ1-5, with D possibly matching TRBD1 (5 bases). The CDR3 has 14 amino acids. V was pared by 5 bases and J by 3 bases, with 11 bases between. In germline, CDR1 is MNHEY, CDR2 SMNVEV (reference sequence). The CDR3 coding sequence is TGTGCCAGCAGTAGAACAGGATTCAATCAGCCCCAGCATTTT. Its protein product is CASSRTGFNQPQHF.

V and J are TRBV25-1 and TRBJ1-2, with 7 bases matching TRBD1. The J segment lost 5 bases and the V segment lost 3 bases, leaving 3 bases of the junction unmatched. The CDR3 runs 13 residues. Germline V gene sequence: CDR1 MGHDK, CDR2 SYGVNS. This CDR3 is CASSDWDSYGYTF. The CDR3 coding sequence is TGTGCCAGCAGTGACTGGGACAGTTATGGCTACACCTTC.

This chain uses TRBV12-5 with TRBJ2-7; no reliable D call. This CDR3 spans 12 amino acids. CDR1 is LGHNT, CDR2 FRNRAP, per germline. V lost 2 bases, J lost 4 bases, and 6 bases lay in between. The CDR3 reads CASGLLGYEQYF. CDR3 in DNA: TGTGCTAGTGGTTTGTTGGGTTACGAGCAGTACTTC.

This chain joins TRBV6-5 and TRBJ2-7, with D possibly called TRBD1 or TRBD2 (5 bases each). The CDR3 is 12 residues long. Trimming cost V 3 bases and J 5 bases, with 8 bases left between them. Germline lookup yields CDR1 MNHEY and CDR2 SVGAGI. This chain's CDR3 is CASSYGGNEQYF. CDR3 coding DNA: TGTGCCAGCAGTTATGGGGGAAACGAGCAGTACTTC.

J is TRBJ2-2 and V is TRBV4-1; TRBD2 agrees at 7 bases. The CDR3 runs to 18 residues. Germline CDR1 and CDR2: MGHRA and YSYEKL. The J segment lost 6 bases and the V segment lost 0 bases, leaving 13 bases of the junction unmatched. The CDR3 region is CASSQDLPLAEDAGELFF. The DNA for the CDR3 is TGCGCCAGCAGCCAAGATTTACCGCTAGCGGAGGATGCCGGGGAGCTGTTTTTT.

This chain uses TRBV7-7 with TRBJ2-5; the match to TRBD1 covers 9 bases. Germline CDR1 is SSHAT and CDR2 is FNYEAQ (reference sequence). V trimming: 5 bases; J trimming: 3 bases; junction bases outside the gene matches: 19. This CDR3 contains 19 residues. CDR3 nucleotide sequence: TGTGCCAGCAGCCAGTGGGACAGGGCCGTTCTAGTTCCTGAAGAGACCCAGTACTTC. Translating it yields CASSQWDRAVLVPEETQYF. Full variable domain (remainder filled in from reference TRBV7-7 and TRBJ2-5): GAGVSQSPRYKVTKRGQDVTLRCDPISSHATLYWYQQALGQGPEFLTYFNYEAQPDKSGLPSDRFSAERPEGSISTLTIQRTEQRDSAMYRCASSQWDRAVLVPEETQYFGPGTRLLVL.

V usage is TRBV5-4 and J usage is TRBJ2-2; weak D call: TRBD2 (6 bases). Germline loops: CDR1 SGHNT, CDR2 YYREEE (reference sequence). V shed 3 bases and J shed 5 bases, with 14 bases lying between them. This CDR3 comprises 15 residues. The CDR3 DNA is TGTGCCAGCAGCTCCCTAATGGCGGGGACCGGGGAGCTGTTTTTT. As protein: CASSSLMAGTGELFF.

The chain couples TRBV27 to TRBJ1-2; maybe TRBD1 (6 bases). This CDR3 is built from 17 residues. With 0 bases removed from V and 3 bases from J, the gap between germline ends came to 17 bases. CDR1 is MNHEY and CDR2 is SMNVEV in the germline V gene (reference sequence). The CDR3 loop is CASSLSGGTLVYYGYTF. In DNA form, the CDR3 reads TGTGCCAGCAGTTTATCCGGGGGCACTTTGGTCTACTATGGCTACACCTTC.

The chain joins TRBV27 to TRBJ2-1, with 10 bases matching TRBD2. CDR1 is MNHEY and CDR2 is SMNVEV in the germline V gene (reference sequence). The CDR3 covers 16 residues. The trim removed 2 bases at V and 11 bases at J, leaving 12 bases unmatched. The CDR3 bases are TGTGCCAGCAGTTTAGCGACGGGACTAGCGTTTTTCCAGCAGTTCTTC. Translating it yields CASSLATGLAFFQQFF.

This chain links TRBV19 with TRBJ1-1; D unclear. Germline CDR1 is LNHDA and CDR2 is SQIVND (reference sequence). The CDR3 is made up of 14 amino acids. Trimming removed 3 bases at V and 0 bases at J, with 8 bases between. The CDR3 DNA sequence: TGTGCCAGTAGTATTGAACCCATGAACACTGAAGCTTTCTTT. Translating it yields CASSIEPMNTEAFF.

The chain links TRBV4-1 to TRBJ2-2; no clear D. The CDR3 runs 14 residues. CDR1 and CDR2 (germline): MGHRA, YSYEKL. Trimming took 1 base from V and 0 from J, leaving 3 bases between them. CDR3 sequence reads: CASSQGTNTGELFF. The CDR3 bases are TGCGCCAGCAGCCAAGGTACGAACACCGGGGAGCTGTTTTTT.

This chain uses TRBV5-1 with TRBJ1-1; TRBD1 agrees at 8 bases. Germline CDR1 is SGHRS and CDR2 is YFSETQ. The CDR3 contains 15 residues. Trimming at V came to 6 bases and at J to 1 base, leaving 8 bases not matched to a gene. CDR3 protein: CASTPRDRGNTEAFF. The CDR3 bases are TGCGCCAGCACACCCCGAGACAGGGGGAACACTGAAGCTTTCTTT. Complete variable domain (other parts from reference TRBV5-1 and TRBJ1-1): KAGVTQTPRYLIKTRGQQVTLSCSPISGHRSVSWYQQTPGQGLQFLFEYFSETQRNKGNFPGRFSGRQFSNSRSEMNVSTLELGDSALYLCASTPRDRGNTEAFFGQGTRLTVV.

This clone came up once. This chain joins TRBV6-1 and TRBJ1-1; 9 nucleotides match TRBD1. The V and J ends lost 2 bases and 3 bases, in that order; junction bases with no gene match: 7. CDR1 and CDR2 from the germline V gene are MNHNS and SASEGT. CDR3 length equals 16 residues. The CDR3 spells CASSEFGQGLDTEAFF. The CDR3 bases are TGTGCCAGCAGTGAATTTGGACAGGGGTTGGACACTGAAGCTTTCTTT.

This sequence joins TRBV7-9 and TRBJ2-7; 9 positions agree with TRBD1. Trimming cost V 0 bases and J 3 bases; bases outside gene matches: 0. This CDR3 is built from 14 residues. Germline-derived CDR1 and CDR2 are SEHNR and FQNEAQ (reference sequence). As DNA, the CDR3 is TGTGCCAGCAGCTTAGCGGGACAGGGCTACGAGCAGTACTTC. Protein sequence: CASSLAGQGYEQYF. Supplemented by reference TRBV7-9 and TRBJ2-7, the full variable domain reads DTGVSQNPRHKITKRGQNVTFRCDPISEHNRLYWYRQTLGQGPEFLTYFQNEAQLEKSRLLSDRFSAERPKGSFSTLEIQRTEQGDSAMYLCASSLAGQGYEQYFGPGTRLTVT.

V gene TRBV6-5 combines with J gene TRBJ2-7, with D possibly TRBD1 on 5 matching bases. V lost 5 bases and J lost 3, with 11 bases in between. This CDR3 is built from 13 residues. Germline CDR1 MNHEY, CDR2 SVGAGI. CDR3 sequence: CASSLRQSYEQYF. DNA of the CDR3: TGTGCCAGCAGTCTTAGACAGAGCTACGAGCAGTACTTC.

This chain joins TRBV6-4 and TRBJ2-2; the D is unclear. This CDR3 spans 16 amino acids. In germline, CDR1 is MRHNA, CDR2 SNTAGT. Trimming removed 6 bases from V and 7 bases from J, with 21 bases in between. CDR3 amino acids: CASSATGSSGIGELFF. The DNA for the CDR3 is TGTGCCAGCAGCGCCACCGGGTCTAGTGGAATCGGGGAGCTGTTTTTT.

The chain uses TRBV29-1 and TRBJ2-1; no clear D. CDR1 and CDR2 from the germline V gene are SQVTM and ANQGSEA. With 2 bases removed from V and 5 bases from J, the gap between germline ends came to 4 bases. This CDR3 has 11 amino acids. CDR3 amino acids: CSVERDNEQFF. The CDR3 nucleotides read TGCAGCGTTGAACGGGACAATGAGCAGTTCTTC.

Only a few counts were recorded for this clone. The chain employs TRBV29-1 and TRBJ2-7; 10 nucleotides line up with TRBD2. The CDR3 consists of 13 residues. Germline-derived CDR1 and CDR2 are SQVTM and ANQGSEA. J lost 4 bases, V lost 5 bases, and 5 bases had no gene match. In DNA form, the CDR3 reads TGCAGCGTTTTAACTAGCGGGGCTTACGAGCAGTACTTC. It codes for CSVLTSGAYEQYF.

The V call is TRBV6-5, the J call TRBJ1-2; D unclear. Trimming pared 0 bases from V and 4 bases from J, leaving 9 bases between. Germline V CDR1 and CDR2: MNHEY, SVGAGI. The CDR3 totals 14 residues. The CDR3 coding sequence is TGTGCCAGCAGTTACTCCGGACCTGGCTATGGCTACACCTTC. Encoded protein: CASSYSGPGYGYTF.

V gene TRBV27 combines with J gene TRBJ1-2; a possible D gene is TRBD1 (5 bases). This CDR3 region has 15 residues. V was shortened by 2 bases and J by 0 bases, with 10 bases between the two germline ends. The germline V gene has CDR1 MNHEY and CDR2 SMNVEV (reference sequence). CDR3 loop: CASSLIGGTNYGYTF. The CDR3, as DNA: TGTGCCAGCAGTTTAATCGGGGGGACTAACTATGGCTACACCTTC.

The chain is built from TRBV7-3 and TRBJ2-7; TRBD2 agrees at 14 bases. Trimming took 2 bases from V and 2 from J; bases not matched to a gene: 5. This CDR3 spans 17 amino acids. Looked up from germline, CDR1 is SGHTA and CDR2 is FQGTGA. Here the CDR3 reads CASSLARLAGGPYEQYF. The CDR3 DNA reads as TGTGCCAGCAGCTTAGCAAGACTAGCGGGAGGGCCCTACGAGCAGTACTTC.

This rearrangement joins TRBV2 to TRBJ2-3; D might be TRBD1 (5 bases). The CDR3 has 16 residues. The germline CDR1 and CDR2 sequences are SNHLY and FYNNEI. The germline V and J ends were trimmed by 6 bases and 3 bases, with 19 bases remaining between them. The CDR3 coding sequence is TGTGCCAGCAGGGGATACCAGGGTATGGAGACAGATACGCAGTATTTT. Encoded protein: CASRGYQGMETDTQYF.

This rearrangement joins TRBV10-3 to TRBJ2-3; TRBD1 or TRBD2 may be the D gene (6 bases each). Germline CDR1 reads ENHRY; CDR2 reads SYGVKD. This CDR3 comprises 12 residues. V lost 7 bases and J lost 6, with 11 bases in between. This CDR3 is CAITGDTDTQYF. The CDR3 DNA is TGTGCCATCACGGGGGACACCGATACGCAGTATTTT.